Reported below is one T cell receptor beta chain. In the study's own analysis: Amplification of reference gene primers provided the estimated nucleated cell counts. Assay used: immunoSEQ multiplex PCR; TCRdb lists only in-frame clones, some missing. The V and J calls and clone size were taken over from that table, and D and trimming were inferred from the DNA. The table includes some 300,000 clones, approximately 91% detected once. Cohorts were assigned according to the clinical history that participants reported. The record originates from a study of blood T cell repertoires in COVID-19. Study-wide context: Sites in the United States, Italy and Spain provided acute and convalescent COVID-19 samples. T cells, B-cell-depleted T cells, or PBMCs supplied cDNA or gDNA.

The source is a woman aged 25 to 39 who had recovered from COVID-19. Sample: PBMCs or T cells enriched from blood (not recorded which).

The DNA for the CDR3 is TGTGCCTGGAACCAGGGCAGGCACACCTTC. This codes for CAWNQGRHTF. The gene calls are TRBV30 and TRBJ1-2; possibly TRBD1 for D (5 bases). CDR1 GTSNPN and CDR2 SVGIG come from the germline V gene (reference sequence). Deletions cut 4 bases from V and 12 bases from J, with 12 bases between. This CDR3 region has 10 residues. Looking up the rest from reference TRBV30 and TRBJ1-2 gives the full variable domain: SQTIHQWPATLVQPVGSPLSLECTVEGTSNPNLYWYRQAAGRGLQLLFYSVGIGQISSEVPQNLSASRPQDRQFILSSKKLLLSDSGFYLCAWNQGRHTFGSGTRLTVV.